The clone carrying this TCR beta chain came up a few times. With 60 Vbeta and 13 Jbeta primers, the PCR was carried out. Assay: immunoSEQ multiplex PCR; the TCRdb copy retains only in-frame clones and omits some. The sample yields approximately 97,000 clones, about 81% seen once. Trimming removed 3 bases from V and 2 bases from J; junction bases left unmatched: 7. The CDR3 covers 17 residues. CDR1 and CDR2 from the germline V gene are MGHRA and YSYEKL. The data were taken from a study of cytomegalovirus exposure and HLA in healthy donors. Sequenced: PBMCs. V gene TRBV4-1 combines with J gene TRBJ2-1, with 10 bases fitting TRBD2. The clonotype comes from a middle-aged woman in good health and CMV-seropositive. CDR3 protein: CASSQGVLAGTYNEQFF. The CDR3 DNA follows: TGCGCCAGCAGCCAGGGCGTACTAGCGGGAACCTACAATGAGCAGTTCTTC.